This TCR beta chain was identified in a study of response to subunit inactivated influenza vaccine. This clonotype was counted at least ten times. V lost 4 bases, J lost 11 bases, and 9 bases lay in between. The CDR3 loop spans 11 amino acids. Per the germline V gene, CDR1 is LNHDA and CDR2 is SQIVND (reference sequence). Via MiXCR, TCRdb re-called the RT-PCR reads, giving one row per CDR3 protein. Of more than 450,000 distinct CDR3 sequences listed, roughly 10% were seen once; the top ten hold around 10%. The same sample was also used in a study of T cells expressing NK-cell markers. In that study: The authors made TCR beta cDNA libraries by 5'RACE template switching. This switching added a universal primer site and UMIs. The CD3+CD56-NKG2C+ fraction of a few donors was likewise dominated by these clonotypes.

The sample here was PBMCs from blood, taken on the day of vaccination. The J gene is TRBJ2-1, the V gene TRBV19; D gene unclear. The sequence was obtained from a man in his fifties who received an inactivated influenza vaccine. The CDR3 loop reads CASSTSSKQFF. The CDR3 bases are TGTGCCAGTAGTACCAGTTCGAAGCAGTTCTTC.